The 17 T cell receptor beta chains reported below all come from one sample, sequenced in a study of OX40 agonist ivuxolimab in advanced cancers. Profiling relied on immunoSEQ multiplex PCR, and the TCRdb table lists in-frame clones only, not all of them. This table has almost 80,000 clones, 84% appearing once. The sequencing used CD4+ or CD8+ T cells sorted from blood, collected in a trial of the OX40 agonist ivuxolimab. These receptors originate from an adult with an advanced solid tumor such as melanoma, head and neck, liver or kidney cancer.

The chain couples TRBV7-2 to TRBJ2-2, with 12 bases that match TRBD2. CDR3 length equals 15 residues. Germline CDR1 reads SGHTA; CDR2 reads FQGNSA. Trimming took 5 bases from V and 5 from J; bases not matched to a gene: 3. For the CDR3, the DNA is TGTGCCAGCAGCGAGGGACTAGCGGGTACCGGGGAGCTGTTTTTT. Translated: CASSEGLAGTGELFF.

The chain has TRBV10-3 and TRBJ1-2, with TRBD1 identical over 9 bases. This CDR3 has 19 amino acids. V trimming: 0 bases; J trimming: 6 bases; junction bases outside the gene matches: 17. CDR1 is ENHRY, CDR2 SYGVKD, per germline. CDR3: CAISESFVRSRQGENGYTF. CDR3 DNA sequence: TGTGCCATCAGTGAGTCTTTCGTACGTTCCCGACAGGGGGAGAATGGCTACACCTTC.

Of note for this clone: Without the conserved terminal phenylalanine or tryptophan, this CDR3 likely stems from a read error. V is TRBV30 and J is TRBJ1-2, with TRBD1 as a possible D gene (5 bases). Germline V gives CDR1 GTSNPN, CDR2 SVGIG (reference sequence). Trimming shortened V by 2 bases and J by 6 bases, and 19 bases separated the two germline ends. The CDR3 totals 15 residues. The CDR3 loop is CAWSLYVGTGHGYTL. CDR3 nucleotides: TGTGCCTGGAGTTTGTACGTTGGAACAGGACATGGCTACACCCTC.

The chain is built from TRBV5-1 and TRBJ2-7; TRBD2 matches at 7 bases. With V trimmed by 9 bases and J by 2 bases, 8 bases remained unmatched. CDR3 size: 13 residues. CDR1 and CDR2 (germline): SGHRS, YFSETQ. CDR3 DNA: TGCGCCACCCCGTGGGGGAGGGCCTACGAGCAGTACTTC. Its translation: CATPWGRAYEQYF. Together with reference TRBV5-1 and TRBJ2-7, the CDR3 gives the full variable domain: KAGVTQTPRYLIKTRGQQVTLSCSPISGHRSVSWYQQTPGQGLQFLFEYFSETQRNKGNFPGRFSGRQFSNSRSEMNVSTLELGDSALYLCATPWGRAYEQYFGPGTRLTVT.

The V and J genes are TRBV29-1 and TRBJ1-1; no clear D. V lost 4 bases, J lost 2 bases, and 5 bases lay in between. The CDR3 has 11 residues. Germline CDR1 is SQVTM and CDR2 is ANQGSEA. The CDR3 loop is CSVAINTEAFF. The CDR3 nucleotides are TGCAGCGTTGCGATAAACACTGAAGCTTTCTTT. Together with reference TRBV29-1 and TRBJ1-1, the CDR3 gives the full variable domain: SAVISQKPSRDICQRGTSLTIQCQVDSQVTMMFWYRQQPGQSLTLIATANQGSEATYESGFVIDKFPISRPNLTFSTLTVSNMSPEDSSIYLCSVAINTEAFFGQGTRLTVV.

This clone was seen a single time. The CDR3 region has the DNA TGTGCCTGGAGTGTACTAGCGGGGGGCGCGGGGGAGACCCAGTACTTC. It is translated as CAWSVLAGGAGETQYF. The chain combines TRBV30 with TRBJ2-5; 12 nucleotides line up with TRBD2. Looked up from germline, CDR1 is GTSNPN and CDR2 is SVGIG (reference sequence). This CDR3 contains 16 residues. Trimming cost V 0 bases and J 5 bases; bases outside gene matches: 7.

The V gene is TRBV7-9, the J gene TRBJ1-2; weak D call: TRBD1 (6 bases). CDR3 length: 11 residues. The germline CDR1 and CDR2 sequences are SEHNR and FQNEAQ (reference sequence). The V and J ends lost 5 bases and 7 bases respectively, with 8 bases between them. The DNA of the CDR3 is TGTGCCAGCAGCCAAGGGGGTGGCTACACCTTC. This translates into CASSQGGGYTF.

The chain recombines TRBV18 with TRBJ1-1, with 7 nucleotides matching TRBD1. The CDR3 runs 14 residues. J gave up 5 bases and V 3 bases, and 6 bases lay outside the gene matches. Germline V gene data show CDR1 as KGHSH and CDR2 as LQKENI. The CDR3 loop is CASSPGTGVTEAFF. In DNA, the CDR3 is TGTGCCAGCTCACCGGGCACAGGGGTGACTGAAGCTTTCTTT.

This clone appeared a few times. V and J are TRBV5-5 and TRBJ1-5; TRBD1 agrees at 9 bases. With 4 bases clipped from V and 1 base from J, the junction kept 3 bases outside the gene matches. CDR3 length: 15 residues. Germline loops: CDR1 SGHKS, CDR2 YYEKEE (reference sequence). CDR3 loop: CASSVGQGSNQPQHF. CDR3 DNA sequence: TGTGCCAGCAGCGTAGGACAGGGGAGCAATCAGCCCCAGCATTTT.

The chain has TRBV5-1 and TRBJ2-5, with TRBD1 as a possible D gene (5 bases). The CDR3 totals 15 residues. Germline CDR1 and CDR2: SGHRS and YFSETQ. Trimming pared 0 bases from V and 0 bases from J, leaving 9 bases between. The CDR3 spells CASSLAKGNQETQYF. The CDR3 DNA is TGCGCCAGCAGCTTGGCCAAGGGGAACCAAGAGACCCAGTACTTC.

This rearrangement joins TRBV11-2 to TRBJ1-1; D remains unclear. Trimming took off 0 bases at V and 8 bases at J, with 10 bases between the two ends. The CDR3 length is 13 residues. Per germline, CDR1 SGHAT and CDR2 FQNNGV. CDR3 nucleotides: TGTGCCAGCAGCTTAGAAAAGGCGTTAGAAGCTTTCTTT. It yields the protein CASSLEKALEAFF.

The rearrangement links TRBV18 to TRBJ2-2, with no clear D. The germline V and J ends were trimmed by 3 bases and 4 bases, with 6 bases remaining between them. Germline lookup yields CDR1 KGHSH and CDR2 LQKENI. This CDR3 region has 13 residues. The chain's CDR3 is CASSPDLTGELFF. CDR3 in DNA: TGTGCCAGCTCACCGGATCTCACCGGGGAGCTGTTTTTT. Full variable domain (outside the CDR3, taken from reference TRBV18 and TRBJ2-2): NAGVMQNPRHLVRRRGQEARLRCSPMKGHSHVYWYRQLPEEGLKFMVYLQKENIIDESGMPKERFSAEFPKEGPSILRIQQVVRGDSAAYFCASSPDLTGELFFGEGSRLTVL.

The rearrangement links TRBV7-9 to TRBJ2-1; 11 nucleotides line up with TRBD1. CDR1 SEHNR and CDR2 FQNEAQ come from the germline V gene (reference sequence). This CDR3 is 15 amino acids long. Trimming at V came to 4 bases and at J to 4 bases, leaving 3 bases not matched to a gene. The CDR3 is CASSSRDRGYNEQFF. The CDR3, as DNA: TGTGCCAGCAGCTCCCGGGACAGGGGGTACAATGAGCAGTTCTTC.

The chain combines TRBV6-6 with TRBJ1-1; 7 bases match TRBD1. Losses at the gene ends were 2 bases for V and 1 base for J; bases not matched to a gene: 4. The germline V gene has CDR1 MNHNY and CDR2 SVGAGI (reference sequence). The CDR3 contains 15 residues. CDR3 nucleotide sequence: TGTGCCAGCAGTTACCAGACAGGGCAGAACACTGAAGCTTTCTTT. This translates into CASSYQTGQNTEAFF.

The CDR3 nucleotides are TGTGCCAGCAGCCGAACATGGGGAATTCAGTACTTC. It specifies CASSRTWGIQYF. This chain joins TRBV7-9 and TRBJ2-4, with D unresolved. Germline V gives CDR1 SEHNR, CDR2 FQNEAQ (reference sequence). The V end was cut by 5 bases, the J end by 10 bases, with 12 bases between. The CDR3 extends over 12 amino acids.

J is TRBJ2-3 and V is TRBV4-1; possibly TRBD1 or TRBD2 for D (5 bases each). The germline V gene has CDR1 MGHRA and CDR2 YSYEKL. The CDR3 contains 17 residues. V dropped 0 bases and J dropped 3 bases, with 16 bases sitting between them. Here the CDR3 DNA reads TGCGCCAGCAGCCAAGATGGAGGTTGGGGGTCTACAGATACGCAGTATTTT. Translated, it gives CASSQDGGWGSTDTQYF.

The chain recombines TRBV6-5 with TRBJ2-1, with 9 nucleotides matching TRBD1. Trimming cost V 6 bases and J 9 bases; bases outside gene matches: 9. Germline CDR1 and CDR2: MNHEY and SVGAGI. The CDR3 contains 14 residues. The CDR3 loop reads CASRRDREYFEQFF. Written as DNA, the CDR3 is TGTGCCAGCAGAAGGGACAGGGAATATTTTGAGCAGTTCTTC.